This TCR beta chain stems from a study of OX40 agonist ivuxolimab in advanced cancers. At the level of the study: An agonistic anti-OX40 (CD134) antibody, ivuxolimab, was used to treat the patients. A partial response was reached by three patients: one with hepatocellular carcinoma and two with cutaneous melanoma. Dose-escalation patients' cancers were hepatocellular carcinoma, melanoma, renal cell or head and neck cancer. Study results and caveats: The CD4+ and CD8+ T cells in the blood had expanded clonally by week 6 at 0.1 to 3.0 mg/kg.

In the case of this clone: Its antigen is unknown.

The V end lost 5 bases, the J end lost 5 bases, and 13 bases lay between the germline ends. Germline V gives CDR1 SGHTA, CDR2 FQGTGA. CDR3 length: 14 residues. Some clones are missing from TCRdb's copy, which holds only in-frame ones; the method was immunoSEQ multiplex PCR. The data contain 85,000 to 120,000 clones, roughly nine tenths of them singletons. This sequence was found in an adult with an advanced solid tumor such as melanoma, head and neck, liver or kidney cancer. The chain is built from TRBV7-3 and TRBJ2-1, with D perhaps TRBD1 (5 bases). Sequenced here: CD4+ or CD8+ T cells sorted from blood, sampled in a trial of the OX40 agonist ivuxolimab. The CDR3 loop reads CASSPSIRDNEQFF. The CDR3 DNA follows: TGTGCCAGCAGCCCCTCAATCAGGGACAATGAGCAGTTCTTC.